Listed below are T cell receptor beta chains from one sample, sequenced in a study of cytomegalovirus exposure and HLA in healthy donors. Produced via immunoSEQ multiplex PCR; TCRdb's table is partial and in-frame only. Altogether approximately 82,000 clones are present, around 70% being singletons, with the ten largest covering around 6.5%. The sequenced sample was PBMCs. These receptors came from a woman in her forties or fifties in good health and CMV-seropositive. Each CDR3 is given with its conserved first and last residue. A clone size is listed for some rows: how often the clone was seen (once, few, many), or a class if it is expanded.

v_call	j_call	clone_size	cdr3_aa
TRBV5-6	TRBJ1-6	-	CASSLLRGNSPLHF
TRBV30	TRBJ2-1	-	CAWRAWTSGSYEQFF
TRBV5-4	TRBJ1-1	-	CASSSQGVDTEAFF
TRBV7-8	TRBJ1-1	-	CASSQGQNTEAFF
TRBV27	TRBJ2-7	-	CASSLGLAYEQYF
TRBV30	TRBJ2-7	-	CAWSVQSYEQYF
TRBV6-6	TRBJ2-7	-	CASSYTVYEQYF
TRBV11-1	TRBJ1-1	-	CASSFRQGPGTEAFF
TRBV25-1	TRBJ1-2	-	CASSSVAGYTF
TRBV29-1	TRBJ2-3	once	CSVAPPAGILTDTQYF
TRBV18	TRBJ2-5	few	CASSPISAETQYF